One sample yielded the 21 T cell receptor beta chains listed below, sequenced in a study of cytomegalovirus exposure and HLA in healthy donors. The PCR was carried out with 60 Vbeta primers and 13 Jbeta primers. Sequenced by immunoSEQ multiplex PCR; TCRdb stores in-frame clones only, minus some. Altogether approximately 190,000 clones are present, 70% to 80% being singletons, with the ten largest covering roughly 13%. Sequenced input: PBMCs. Every receptor here comes from a woman aged 25-40 years in good health and CMV-seropositive.

The V call is TRBV7-8, the J call TRBJ1-2; TRBD1 aligns across 10 bases. Germline V gene lookup returns CDR1 SGHVS and CDR2 FQNEAQ. This CDR3 region has 14 residues. The V segment lost 4 bases and the J segment 4 bases; nucleotides outside the gene matches: 3. CDR3: CASSSGQGSYGYTF. The CDR3 nucleotides are TGTGCCAGCAGCTCGGGACAGGGGAGCTATGGCTACACCTTC.

This clone was seen just once. The J gene is TRBJ1-6, the V gene TRBV5-4; maybe TRBD1 (5 bases). The CDR3 extends over 14 amino acids. The germline gives CDR1 SGHNT, CDR2 YYREEE (reference sequence). V was trimmed by 0 bases and J by 6 bases, leaving 7 bases between them. The CDR3 loop is CASSLAGRNSPLHF. The DNA of the CDR3 is TGTGCCAGCAGCTTGGCAGGGCGTAATTCACCCCTCCACTTT. Drawing the rest from reference TRBV5-4 and TRBJ1-6, the complete variable domain is ETGVTQSPTHLIKTRGQQVTLRCSSQSGHNTVSWYQQALGQGPQFIFQYYREEENGRGNFPPRFSGLQFPNYSSELNVNALELDDSALYLCASSLAGRNSPLHFGNGTRLTVT.

V is TRBV11-2 and J is TRBJ2-7, with 10 positions matching TRBD2. Losses at the gene ends were 3 bases for V and 4 bases for J; bases not matched to a gene: 6. Germline V gene sequence: CDR1 SGHAT, CDR2 FQNNGV. This CDR3 comprises 15 residues. DNA for the CDR3: TGTGCCAGCAGCTTCCTAGCGGGAGACCGATACGAGCAGTACTTC. Translated: CASSFLAGDRYEQYF. The full variable domain, with the rest looked up from reference TRBV11-2 and TRBJ2-7, is EAGVAQSPRYKIIEKRQSVAFWCNPISGHATLYWYQQILGQGPKLLIQFQNNGVVDDSQLPKDRFSAERLKGVDSTLKIQPAKLEDSAVYLCASSFLAGDRYEQYFGPGTRLTVT.

There are a few counts of this clone. This chain joins TRBV4-1 and TRBJ1-6, with D perhaps TRBD1 (5 bases). This CDR3 region has 16 residues. V lost 3 bases, J lost 5 bases, and 14 bases lay in between. The germline gives CDR1 MGHRA, CDR2 YSYEKL. The CDR3 spells CASSQTIRQNNSPLHF. The CDR3 nucleotides are TGCGCCAGCAGCCAGACAATACGACAGAATAATTCACCCCTCCACTTT.

V usage is TRBV29-1 and J usage is TRBJ1-2; 10 bases agree with TRBD1. CDR3 length: 12 amino acids. Trimming removed 3 bases from V and 12 bases from J; junction bases left unmatched: 7. Germline CDR1 SQVTM, CDR2 ANQGSEA. The CDR3 DNA follows: TGCAGCGTTGATGGCGGGACAGGGGCGAACACCTTC. This sequence encodes CSVDGGTGANTF.

The chain combines TRBV19 with TRBJ2-6, with D possibly matching TRBD2 (6 bases). Germline V gives CDR1 LNHDA, CDR2 SQIVND (reference sequence). The ends were cut back, 7 bases at V and 0 bases at J, with 13 bases in the middle. The CDR3 extends over 16 amino acids. The CDR3 nucleotides are TGTGCCAGTATACCCCGGGGAGGCTCTGGGGCCAACGTCCTGACTTTC. As protein: CASIPRGGSGANVLTF.

This chain joins TRBV6-5 and TRBJ2-7; 8 nucleotides match TRBD2. This CDR3 region has 13 residues. The V segment lost 7 bases and the J segment 0 bases; nucleotides outside the gene matches: 2. Germline CDR1 and CDR2: MNHEY and SVGAGI. Here the CDR3 reads CASKAGGSYEQYF. DNA for the CDR3: TGTGCCAGCAAGGCGGGAGGCTCCTACGAGCAGTACTTC.

On this clone: The sample contains more than one DNA sequence encoding this CDR3. The DNA for the CDR3 is TGCAGCGTCGCCGGGAATGAGCAGTTCTTC. Encoded protein: CSVAGNEQFF. The chain carries TRBV29-1 and TRBJ2-1; D is unclear. The CDR3 loop spans 10 amino acids. Looked up from germline, CDR1 is SQVTM and CDR2 is ANQGSEA. V lost 6 bases to trimming and J lost 7 bases, with 7 bases between them.

This clone was counted only a few times. This chain links TRBV28 with TRBJ2-7, with D unclear. The CDR3 contains 14 residues. CDR1 is MDHEN and CDR2 is SYDVKM in the germline V gene. V was trimmed by 3 bases and J by 3 bases, leaving 12 bases between them. In DNA form, the CDR3 reads TGTGCCAGCAGTTTCTCCCAAGAGAACTACGAGCAGTACTTC. Its translation: CASSFSQENYEQYF.

This rearrangement joins TRBV9 to TRBJ2-2; the D gene is possibly TRBD2 (6 bases). The V end was cut by 3 bases, the J end by 4 bases, with 16 bases between. Germline CDR1 is SGDLS and CDR2 is YYNGEE. The CDR3 extends over 16 amino acids. CDR3 bases: TGTGCCAGCAGCGGTCATAGCGGAACTTCCACCGGGGAGCTGTTTTTT. Translated, it gives CASSGHSGTSTGELFF.

This CDR3 reads CATAGTDEKLFF. The DNA for the CDR3 is TGTGCCACGGCAGGGACAGATGAAAAACTGTTTTTT. V and J are TRBV7-9 and TRBJ1-4; 7 positions agree with TRBD1. This CDR3 is built from 12 residues. The junction had 5 bases not matched to a gene; V was cut back by 10 bases and J by 6 bases. CDR1 is SEHNR, CDR2 FQNEAQ, per germline (reference sequence).

The CDR3 bases are TGTGCCACCAGCAATCCACAGGGTGCCACAGATACGCAGTATTTT. The encoded protein is CATSNPQGATDTQYF. The J gene is TRBJ2-3, the V gene TRBV15; tentative D call: TRBD1 (6 bases). Trimming removed 4 bases at V and 2 bases at J, with 13 bases between. Germline-derived CDR1 and CDR2 are LNHNV and YYDKDF (reference sequence). The CDR3 runs to 15 residues.

CDR3 nucleotide sequence: TGTGCCAGCAGTTTATTGGTGGGGCGACAGCCCCAGCATTTT. Translated: CASSLLVGRQPQHF. The J gene is TRBJ1-5, the V gene TRBV28; maybe TRBD1 (5 bases). Looked up from germline, CDR1 is MDHEN and CDR2 is SYDVKM. Trimming stripped 1 base from V and 7 bases from J, with 11 bases between. There are 14 residues in the CDR3.

This chain joins TRBV4-1 and TRBJ2-2, with D uncertain. V lost 4 bases and J 2 bases, leaving 11 bases between the germline ends. CDR1 and CDR2 from the germline V gene are MGHRA and YSYEKL. CDR3 length: 15 residues. CDR3 coding DNA: TGCGCCAGCAGCCCGGTCCTCCCTAACACCGGGGAGCTGTTTTTT. Translated: CASSPVLPNTGELFF.

This clone was picked up a small number of times. V usage is TRBV4-2 and J usage is TRBJ2-3, with 8 bases lining up with TRBD1. The length of the CDR3 is 15 residues. After removal of 0 bases from V and 4 bases from J, the junction contained 3 bases not matched to a gene. Germline CDR1 and CDR2: LGHNA and YNFKEQ. CDR3 coding DNA: TGTGCCAGCAGCCAAGAAGGCAGGGGGCCAGATACGCAGTATTTT. This sequence encodes CASSQEGRGPDTQYF.

The rearrangement uses TRBV7-8 and TRBJ1-5, with D tentatively TRBD1 (6 bases). The CDR3 totals 15 residues. The germline V and J ends were trimmed by 5 bases and 4 bases, with 15 bases remaining between them. From germline, CDR1 is SGHVS and CDR2 FQNEAQ. The CDR3 loop is CASSEKGGANQPQHF. CDR3 sequence (DNA): TGTGCCAGCAGCGAAAAAGGGGGGGCTAATCAGCCCCAGCATTTT. The full variable domain, rest sourced from reference TRBV7-8 and TRBJ1-5, is GAGVSQSPRYKVAKRGQDVALRCDPISGHVSLFWYQQALGQGPEFLTYFQNEAQLDKSGLPSDRFFAERPEGSVSTLKIQRTQQEDSAVYLCASSEKGGANQPQHFGDGTRLSIL.

V and J are TRBV29-1 and TRBJ2-5; no reliable D call. The germline V gene encodes CDR1 SQVTM and CDR2 ANQGSEA. CDR3 size: 14 residues. The V end lost 5 bases, the J end lost 5 bases, and 18 bases lay between the germline ends. CDR3 loop: CSVKVSSEMETQYF. The CDR3 bases are TGCAGCGTTAAAGTTTCCAGCGAGATGGAGACCCAGTACTTC.

The sample holds a few counts of this clone. The chain links TRBV4-1 to TRBJ2-7, with 11 bases matching TRBD1. Unmatched junction bases numbered 3, after V lost 2 bases and J lost 3 bases. The CDR3 consists of 15 residues. Germline-derived CDR1 and CDR2 are MGHRA and YSYEKL. The CDR3 loop is CASSQPGQGDYEQYF. The CDR3 DNA follows: TGCGCCAGCAGCCAACCGGGACAGGGGGACTACGAGCAGTACTTC.

The CDR3 DNA follows: TGCAGCGTACCAATCGGAGTTGGCCTCTATGGCTACACCTTC. This translates into CSVPIGVGLYGYTF. The V gene is TRBV29-1, the J gene TRBJ1-2; D is unclear. Trimming pared 6 bases from V and 4 bases from J, leaving 18 bases between. This CDR3 is 14 amino acids long. Germline V gives CDR1 SQVTM, CDR2 ANQGSEA.

This clone was recorded only once. The V gene is TRBV19, the J gene TRBJ1-5; D gene ambiguous. Deletions cut 5 bases from V and 2 bases from J, with 7 bases between. The CDR3 loop spans 13 amino acids. From germline, CDR1 is LNHDA and CDR2 SQIVND (reference sequence). CDR3 region: CASSLRGNQPQHF. In DNA form, the CDR3 reads TGTGCCAGTAGTCTAAGAGGCAATCAGCCCCAGCATTTT.

The V gene is TRBV6-6, the J gene TRBJ1-1; 7 nucleotides agree with TRBD1. Germline V gene sequence: CDR1 MNHNY, CDR2 SVGAGI (reference sequence). Trimming at V came to 6 bases and at J to 11 bases, leaving 6 bases not matched to a gene. The CDR3 is 11 residues long. CDR3 coding DNA: TGTGCCAGCAGCTACAGGGGTGAGGCTTTCTTT. It specifies CASSYRGEAFF.